This paragraph reports one TCR beta chain. The CDR3 has 13 amino acids. Trimming took 2 bases from V and 11 from J; bases not matched to a gene: 5. Germline V gene lookup returns CDR1 MNHEY and CDR2 SVGAGI. The data derive from a study of early T cells in non-severe SARS-CoV-2 infection. Unique molecular identifier tags were affixed to discrete cDNA molecules. TCRdb reprocessed the 5' RACE reads via MiXCR and lists one record per CDR3 protein. The sample gives approximately 63,000 distinct CDR3 sequences, approximately 6.1% of which show up once; more than 3% is in the top ten. This chain connects TRBV6-5 to TRBJ1-1; 10 nucleotides align to TRBD1. The sample here was whole blood, taken at baseline. The clonotype comes from an adult who was a healthcare worker with PCR-confirmed SARS-CoV-2 infection or an uninfected control (not recorded which). In DNA, the CDR3 is TGTGCCAGCAGTTACCCCGGGACAGGGGTTGCTTTCTTT. Residues: CASSYPGTGVAFF.